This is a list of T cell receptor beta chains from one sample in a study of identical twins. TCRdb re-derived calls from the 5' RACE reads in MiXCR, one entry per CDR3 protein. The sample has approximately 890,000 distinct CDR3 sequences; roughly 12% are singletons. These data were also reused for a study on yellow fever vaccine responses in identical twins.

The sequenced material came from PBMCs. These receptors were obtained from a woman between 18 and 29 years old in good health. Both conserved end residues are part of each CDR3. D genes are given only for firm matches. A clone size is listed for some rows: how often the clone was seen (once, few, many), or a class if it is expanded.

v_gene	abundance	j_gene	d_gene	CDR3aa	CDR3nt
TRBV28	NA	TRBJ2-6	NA	CASSLTPWSSGANVLTF	TGTGCCAGCAGTTTAACACCTTGGAGCTCTGGGGCCAACGTCCTGACTTTC
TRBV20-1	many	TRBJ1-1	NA	CSASKGLNTEAFF	TGCAGTGCTAGTAAAGGGTTGAACACTGAAGCTTTCTTT
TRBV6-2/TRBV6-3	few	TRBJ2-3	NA	CASSTPRDTDTQYF	TGTGCCAGCTCGACCCCCAGGGACACAGATACGCAGTATTTT
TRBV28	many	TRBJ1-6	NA	CATCYTTGDSPLHF	TGTGCCACATGTTATACGACGGGGGATTCACCCCTCCACTTT
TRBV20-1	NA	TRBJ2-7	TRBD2	CSATPSVGLAYEQYF	TGCAGTGCTACTCCCTCTGTGGGACTAGCCTACGAGCAGTACTTC
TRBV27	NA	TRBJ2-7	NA	CASSLSGVGIEQYF	TGTGCCAGCAGTTTATCCGGGGTTGGGATTGAGCAGTACTTC
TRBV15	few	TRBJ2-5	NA	CATSRAPGLKETQYF	TGTGCCACCAGCAGGGCCCCGGGACTTAAAGAGACCCAGTACTTC
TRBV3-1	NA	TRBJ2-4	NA	CASSHRQGENIQYF	TGTGCCAGCAGCCACAGGCAGGGAGAAAACATTCAGTACTTC
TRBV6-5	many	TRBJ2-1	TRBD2	CASSYRLAVGNEQFF	TGTGCCAGCAGTTACAGACTAGCGGTCGGGAATGAGCAGTTCTTC
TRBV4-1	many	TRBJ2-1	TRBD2	CASSLIVPGLGVNEQFF	TGCGCCAGCAGCCTAATAGTGCCGGGACTAGGTGTCAATGAGCAGTTCTTC
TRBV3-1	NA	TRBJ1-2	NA	CASSQSWTTFNNYGYTF	TGTGCCAGCAGCCAGTCGTGGACGACTTTTAATAACTATGGCTACACCTTC
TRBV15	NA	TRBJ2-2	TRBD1	CATSRDIGTVNTGELFF	TGTGCCACCAGCAGAGATATCGGGACAGTGAACACCGGGGAGCTGTTTTTT
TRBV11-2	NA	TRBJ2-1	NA	CASSLGGTAYKTYNEQFF	TGTGCCAGCAGCTTAGGCGGCACCGCCTATAAGACCTACAATGAGCAGTTCTTC
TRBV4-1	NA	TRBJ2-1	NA	CASSQGNERVNEQFF	TGCGCCAGCAGCCAAGGAAACGAAAGGGTAAATGAGCAGTTCTTC
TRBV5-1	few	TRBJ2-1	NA	CASSLEGRSGLSYNEQFF	TGCGCCAGCAGCTTGGAGGGACGTAGCGGACTCTCCTACAATGAGCAGTTCTTC
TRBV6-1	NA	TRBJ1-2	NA	CASSPPPAGVYGYTF	TGTGCCAGCAGTCCCCCTCCGGCAGGGGTTTATGGCTACACCTTC
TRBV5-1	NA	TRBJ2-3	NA	CASSRQAPDTQYF	TGCGCCAGCAGCAGGCAGGCGCCAGATACGCAGTATTTT
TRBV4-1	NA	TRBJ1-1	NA	CASSQDPGALGEAFF	TGCGCCAGCAGCCAAGATCCGGGGGCGCTAGGTGAAGCTTTCTTT
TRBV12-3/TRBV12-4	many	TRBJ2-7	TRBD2	CASSPGLAGEQYF	TGTGCCAGCAGTCCGGGACTAGCGGGTGAGCAGTACTTC
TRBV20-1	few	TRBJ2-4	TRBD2	CSASPGGEGIQYF	TGCAGTGCTAGCCCCGGGGGGGAAGGCATTCAGTACTTC
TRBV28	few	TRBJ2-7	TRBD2	CASSPVNGLAGVEQYF	TGTGCCAGCAGCCCGGTTAACGGACTAGCGGGAGTCGAGCAGTACTTC
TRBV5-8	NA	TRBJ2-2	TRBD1	CASSYWGTGSTGELFF	TGTGCCAGCAGTTATTGGGGGACAGGGAGCACCGGGGAGCTGTTTTTT
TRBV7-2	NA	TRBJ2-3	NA	CASSLLATRTDTQYF	TGTGCCAGCAGCTTACTAGCGACCCGCACAGATACGCAGTATTTT
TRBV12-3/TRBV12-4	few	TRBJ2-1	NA	CASSPLGAAPYNEQFF	TGTGCCAGCAGCCCCTTAGGGGCAGCACCCTACAATGAGCAGTTCTTC
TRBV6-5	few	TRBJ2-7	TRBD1	CASSYTQTGAHEQYF	TGTGCCAGCAGTTACACACAGACAGGGGCGCACGAGCAGTACTTC
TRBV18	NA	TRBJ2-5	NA	CASSPPGTPQETQYF	TGTGCCAGCTCACCACCGGGAACTCCACAAGAGACCCAGTACTTC
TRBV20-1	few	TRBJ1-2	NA	CSASGGNYGYTF	TGCAGTGCTAGCGGGGGGAACTATGGCTACACCTTC
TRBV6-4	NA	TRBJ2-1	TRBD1	CASRATGGSDNEQFF	TGTGCCAGCAGGGCGACAGGGGGATCAGACAATGAGCAGTTCTTC
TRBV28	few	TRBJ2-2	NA	CASSGLRVRGTGELFF	TGTGCCAGCAGTGGGCTGAGGGTTCGAGGCACCGGGGAGCTGTTTTTT
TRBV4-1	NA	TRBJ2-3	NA	CASSLPRQGGSKDTQYF	TGCGCCAGCAGCCTACCAAGACAGGGAGGTTCAAAAGATACGCAGTATTTT
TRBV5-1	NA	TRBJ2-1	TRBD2	CATATTGTSGRALNEQFF	TGCGCCACCGCGACCACCGGGACTAGCGGGAGGGCCCTCAATGAGCAGTTCTTC
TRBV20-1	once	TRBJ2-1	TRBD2	CSVYGTSPIQQFF	TGCAGTGTCTACGGGACTAGCCCCATTCAGCAGTTCTTC
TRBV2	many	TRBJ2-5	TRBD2	CASSVGGLLQETQYF	TGTGCCAGCAGTGTGGGGGGACTACTCCAAGAGACCCAGTACTTC
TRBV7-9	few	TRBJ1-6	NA	CASSLGAGEGNSPLHF	TGTGCCAGCAGCTTAGGGGCTGGGGAAGGAAATTCACCCCTCCACTTT
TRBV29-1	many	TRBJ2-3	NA	CSVGWGDTQYF	TGCAGCGTTGGTTGGGGAGATACGCAGTATTTT
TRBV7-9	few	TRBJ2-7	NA	CASSLFVGADSYEQYF	TGTGCCAGCAGCTTGTTTGTCGGCGCCGACTCCTACGAGCAGTACTTC
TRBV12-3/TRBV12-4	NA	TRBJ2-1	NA	CASRSSVYSYNEQFF	TGTGCCAGCAGGTCTAGCGTCTACTCCTACAATGAGCAGTTCTTC
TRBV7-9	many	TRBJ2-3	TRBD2	CASSSGLAGINTDTQYF	TGTGCCAGCAGCTCGGGACTAGCAGGGATAAACACAGATACGCAGTATTTT
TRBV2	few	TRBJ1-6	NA	CASCPGESSPLHF	TGTGCCAGCTGTCCAGGGGAGTCGTCACCCCTCCACTTT
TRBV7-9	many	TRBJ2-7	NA	CATNPILTYEQYF	TGTGCCACAAACCCAATTCTAACCTACGAGCAGTACTTC
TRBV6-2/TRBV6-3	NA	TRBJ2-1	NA	CASSTRAYGDEQFF	TGTGCCAGCAGTACCCGGGCCTATGGGGATGAGCAGTTCTTC
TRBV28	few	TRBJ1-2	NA	CASRGSYYGYTF	TGTGCCTCGAGGGGTTCTTACTATGGCTACACCTTC
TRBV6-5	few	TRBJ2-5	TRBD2	CASSYHPGGETQYF	TGTGCCAGCAGTTACCACCCCGGGGGGGAGACCCAGTACTTC
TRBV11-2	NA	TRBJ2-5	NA	CASSFSARETQYF	TGTGCCAGCAGCTTTAGCGCAAGAGAGACCCAGTACTTC
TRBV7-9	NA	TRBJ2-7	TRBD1	CASSPPGGQGAYEQYF	TGTGCCAGCAGCCCCCCCGGGGGACAGGGAGCCTACGAGCAGTACTTC
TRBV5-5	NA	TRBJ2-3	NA	CASSLGPGLGTDTQYF	TGTGCCAGCAGCTTGGGCCCAGGTTTGGGAACAGATACGCAGTATTTT
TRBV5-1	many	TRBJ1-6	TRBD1	CASSLESGQGDSPLHF	TGCGCCAGCAGCCTTGAGTCGGGACAGGGAGATTCACCCCTCCACTTT
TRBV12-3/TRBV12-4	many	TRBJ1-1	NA	CASSPRGYLNTEAFF	TGTGCCAGCAGTCCCCGGGGGTACTTGAACACTGAAGCTTTCTTT
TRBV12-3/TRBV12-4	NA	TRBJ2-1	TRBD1	CASRKDRHNEQFF	TGTGCCAGCAGAAAGGACAGGCACAATGAGCAGTTCTTC
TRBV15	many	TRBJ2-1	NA	CATSRPGSAYNEQFF	TGTGCCACCAGCAGACCGGGATCTGCCTACAATGAGCAGTTCTTC
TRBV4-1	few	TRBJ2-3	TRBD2	CASSQDHLAGGPNTQYF	TGCGCCAGCAGCCAAGATCACCTAGCGGGGGGGCCAAATACGCAGTATTTT
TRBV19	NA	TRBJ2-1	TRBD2	CASSDGLAGSRQFF	TGTGCCAGTAGTGACGGACTAGCGGGGTCTCGGCAGTTCTTC
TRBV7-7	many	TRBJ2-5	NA	CASSSGLKETQYF	TGTGCCAGCAGCTCCGGACTGAAAGAGACCCAGTACTTC
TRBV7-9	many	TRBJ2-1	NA	CASSLTATAYNEQFF	TGTGCCAGCAGCTTAACAGCGACCGCCTACAATGAGCAGTTCTTC
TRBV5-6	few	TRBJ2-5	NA	CASRFQGGSQETQYF	TGTGCCAGCAGGTTCCAGGGGGGAAGCCAAGAGACCCAGTACTTC